This is a list of T cell receptor beta chains from one sample in a study of T cell changes during pregnancy in multiple sclerosis. Sequenced by immunoSEQ multiplex PCR; TCRdb stores in-frame clones only, minus some. The table has approximately 30,000 clones, approximately 89% seen once. Sequencing used CD8+ T cells from peripheral blood mononuclear cells, obtained in the first trimester of pregnancy. The receptors here all came from a female donor with multiple sclerosis, enrolled in a pregnancy study. Each CDR3 is given without its conserved first and last residue. Fields, in order: V gene, D gene, J gene, clone size, CDR3 protein. A D gene is named only where the DNA matches it firmly. The size field is filled for only some rows; it gives once, few, many or a size class.

>TRBV7-9|NA|TRBJ1-5|NA
ASSEGGNSNQPQH
>TRBV18|TRBD1|TRBJ2-5|NA
ASSPGQAKETQY
>TRBV7-9|NA|TRBJ1-5|NA
ASNWGDQPQH
>TRBV5-6|TRBD2|TRBJ2-7|NA
ASSPGLGYEQY
>TRBV19|TRBD2|TRBJ2-1|NA
ASSIIAGGQNEQF
>TRBV10-3|TRBD2|TRBJ2-1|NA
AISESKLAGVGEQF
>TRBV5-6|NA|TRBJ1-5|NA
ASSLYRGGTQPQH
>TRBV19|NA|TRBJ1-5|NA
ASSIEGGGQPQH
>TRBV4-1|NA|TRBJ2-1|NA
ASSRGGSSYNEQF
>TRBV27|TRBD2|TRBJ2-7|once
ASSLSSAGATYEQY
>TRBV27|NA|TRBJ2-7|NA
ASSLRGTAYEQY
>TRBV4-3|NA|TRBJ2-2|NA
ASSQSGGIGGELF
>TRBV4-3|TRBD2|TRBJ2-5|once
ASSPGLAGGPEKMRETQY
>TRBV7-9|TRBD1|TRBJ2-5|NA
ASSLYPWTGKIETQY
>TRBV7-9|TRBD1|TRBJ2-2|NA
ASSLQVWDSQTGELF
>TRBV4-1|NA|TRBJ2-7|NA
ASSQFRDQQY
>TRBV29-1|NA|TRBJ2-5|NA
SAEQGGKQY
>TRBV6-5|NA|TRBJ1-2|NA
ASRSRHGYT
>TRBV30|NA|TRBJ1-2|NA
AWSVRWGNTREYGYT
>TRBV7-8|NA|TRBJ2-2|once
ASSRMSVNTGELF
>TRBV6-5|NA|TRBJ2-2|NA
ASSFKSTGELF
>TRBV5-6|TRBD2|TRBJ2-1|NA
ASSGGTSGYNEQF
>TRBV5-1|TRBD2|TRBJ2-1|once
ASSSGTSGYNEQF
>TRBV21-1|NA|TRBJ2-2|few
ASSKEPSGSTGELF
>TRBV9|TRBD2|TRBJ2-7|NA
ASSITGGSVRYEQY
>TRBV19|NA|TRBJ2-1|once
ASSMGGNEQF
>TRBV19|TRBD2|TRBJ2-3|NA
ASSTSGSIADTQY
>TRBV5-1|TRBD2|TRBJ2-3|NA
ASSSGTSGTDTQY
>TRBV6-1|NA|TRBJ2-3|NA
ASSESAGSTDTQY
>TRBV7-8|TRBD2|TRBJ2-1|many
ASSPGPSGDSYNEQF
>TRBV10-3|TRBD2|TRBJ2-1|NA
AISELPRTRSSYNEQF
>TRBV19|NA|TRBJ2-5|NA
ASSIGGLGTQY
>TRBV14|NA|TRBJ1-4|NA
ASSQGGSSNEKLF
>TRBV19|NA|TRBJ2-7|NA
ASSPPGLALNEQY
>TRBV4-1|TRBD2|TRBJ2-1|NA
ASSQGDSGNNEQF
>TRBV7-9|TRBD1|TRBJ2-7|NA
ASSPQGQGYEQY
>TRBV7-9|NA|TRBJ2-2|NA
ASSLETGNTGELF
>TRBV29-1|TRBD2|TRBJ2-1|NA
SVKGTSGIFYNEQF
>TRBV5-4|NA|TRBJ1-2|NA
ASSWGTLKGYT
>TRBV13|NA|TRBJ2-7|NA
ASSLGRSYEQY
>TRBV11-2|NA|TRBJ1-1|NA
ASSSYREMNTEAF
>TRBV27|NA|TRBJ2-1|once
ASSLFGPYNEQF
>TRBV7-8|TRBD2|TRBJ2-7|NA
ASNGRGYYEQY
>TRBV6-1|TRBD2|TRBJ2-7|NA
ASSGEGATYEQY
>TRBV14|NA|TRBJ1-1|once
ASSPRQRNTEAF
>TRBV11-2|TRBD2|TRBJ2-5|NA
ASSPRTSGRSKTQY
>TRBV7-9|NA|TRBJ2-7|once
ASSLGAGKGYEQY
>TRBV13|NA|TRBJ2-5|NA
ASSLGGARETQY
>TRBV7-9|NA|TRBJ1-2|NA
ASSPPWVGQGYT
>TRBV19|NA|TRBJ2-1|NA
ASSIDRGFREQF
>TRBV27|NA|TRBJ2-1|NA
ASSTPSGPYNEQF
>TRBV29-1|NA|TRBJ2-1|few
SVHSGFSYNEQF
>TRBV2|NA|TRBJ1-1|few
ASRYRVAEAF
>TRBV5-1|NA|TRBJ2-7|once
ASSRGAGLDEQY
>TRBV4-1|NA|TRBJ2-7|NA
ASSQVGGSYEQY
>TRBV4-2|TRBD2|TRBJ2-1|NA
ASSQDLGGSAYNEQF